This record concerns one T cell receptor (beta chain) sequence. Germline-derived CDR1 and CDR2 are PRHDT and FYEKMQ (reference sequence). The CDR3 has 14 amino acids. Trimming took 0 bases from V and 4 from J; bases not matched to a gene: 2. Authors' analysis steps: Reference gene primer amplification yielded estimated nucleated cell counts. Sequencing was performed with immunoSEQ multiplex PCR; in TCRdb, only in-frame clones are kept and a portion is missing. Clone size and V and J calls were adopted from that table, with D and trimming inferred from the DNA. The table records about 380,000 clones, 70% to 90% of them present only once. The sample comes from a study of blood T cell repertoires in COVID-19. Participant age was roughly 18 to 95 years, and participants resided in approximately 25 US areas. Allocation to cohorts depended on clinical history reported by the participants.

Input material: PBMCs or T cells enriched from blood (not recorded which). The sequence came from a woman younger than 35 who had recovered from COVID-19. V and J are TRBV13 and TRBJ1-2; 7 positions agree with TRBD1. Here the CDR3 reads CASSLGGDSYGYTF. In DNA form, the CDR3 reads TGTGCCAGCAGCTTAGGTGGGGACAGCTATGGCTACACCTTC.